What follows are 9 T cell receptor beta chains derived from one specimen sequenced in a study of blood T cell repertoires in COVID-19. TCRdb keeps only in-frame clones here, not all; method: immunoSEQ multiplex PCR. The sample has hundreds of thousands of clones, about 87% seen once. The specimen was peripheral blood. These receptors were obtained from a young woman with COVID-19, enrolled during active disease.

The chain employs TRBV9 and TRBJ2-1; 9 bases are shared with TRBD2. Trimming at V came to 0 bases and at J to 6 bases, leaving 4 bases not matched to a gene. The CDR3 spans 15 residues. Germline CDR1 is SGDLS and CDR2 is YYNGEE. The CDR3 coding sequence is TGTGCCAGCAGCGTAGTCCTAGCGGGGCCCAATGAGCAGTTCTTC. Translating it yields CASSVVLAGPNEQFF.

CDR3 DNA: TGTGCCAGCAGTGAAGAGGGTGGGGGGTCCTACAATGAGCAGTTCTTC. Amino acid sequence: CASSEEGGGSYNEQFF. V and J are TRBV6-4 and TRBJ2-1; D might be TRBD2 (6 bases). Germline V gene lookup returns CDR1 MRHNA and CDR2 SNTAGT. The CDR3 runs 16 residues. Trimming removed 3 bases at V and 1 base at J, with 13 bases between.

The chain uses TRBV5-6 and TRBJ2-7, with 8 positions matching TRBD1. V shed 2 bases, J shed 1 base, and the junction held 5 bases outside the gene matches. CDR1 is SGHDT, CDR2 YYEEEE, per germline. The CDR3 length is 15 residues. Written as DNA, the CDR3 is TGTGCCAGCAGCTTTCCCCGGACAGGGTCCTACGAGCAGTACTTC. Its translation is CASSFPRTGSYEQYF. The variable domain in full, completed from reference TRBV5-6 and TRBJ2-7, reads DAGVTQSPTHLIKTRGQQVTLRCSPKSGHDTVSWYQQALGQGPQFIFQYYEEEERQRGNFPDRFSGHQFPNYSSELNVNALLLGDSALYLCASSFPRTGSYEQYFGPGTRLTVT.

This clone was detected only once. V is TRBV10-1 and J is TRBJ2-2; 9 nucleotides match TRBD2. After removal of 11 bases from V and 3 bases from J, the junction contained 16 bases not matched to a gene. Per the germline V gene, CDR1 is WNHNN and CDR2 is SYGVQD (reference sequence). The CDR3 has 17 amino acids. DNA of the CDR3: TGCGCCGTGGAGGGGGTAGCGGGAGAGTCGGACACCGGGGAGCTGTTTTTT. Translation gives CAVEGVAGESDTGELFF.

This rearrangement joins TRBV30 to TRBJ1-2; TRBD1 matches 7 bases. V lost 7 bases, J lost 3 bases, and 5 bases stayed unmatched. This CDR3 is built from 12 residues. Germline V lookup: CDR1 GTSNPN, CDR2 SVGIG (reference sequence). CDR3 loop: CAFTDRYYGYTF. CDR3 coding DNA: TGTGCCTTCACGGACAGGTACTATGGCTACACCTTC.

The chain links TRBV15 to TRBJ1-1; no clear D gene. This CDR3 contains 15 residues. V lost 1 base and J lost 1, with 10 bases in between. Germline-derived CDR1 and CDR2 are LNHNV and YYDKDF (reference sequence). The CDR3 DNA is TGTGCCACCAGCAGAGTAAGGCAGGCGAACACTGAAGCTTTCTTT. This encodes CATSRVRQANTEAFF.

This clone was counted a single time. The rearrangement links TRBV5-1 to TRBJ1-1, with TRBD1 matching 7 bases. CDR1 is SGHRS and CDR2 is YFSETQ in the germline V gene. CDR3 length: 16 residues. V shed 4 bases, J shed 4 bases, and the junction held 13 bases outside the gene matches. In DNA form, the CDR3 reads TGCGCCAGCAGCACCTCGACAGGGTCCGCCACCACTGAAGCTTTCTTT. Translated: CASSTSTGSATTEAFF.

This clone was seen just once. The chain combines TRBV5-1 with TRBJ2-7, with D maybe TRBD1 (6 bases). The CDR3 totals 14 residues. The V end lost 4 bases, the J end lost 5 bases, and 16 bases lay between the germline ends. Looked up from germline, CDR1 is SGHRS and CDR2 is YFSETQ. DNA for the CDR3: TGCGCCAGCAGCCTGAGATCGGACAGAGACGAGCAGTACTTC. Its translation is CASSLRSDRDEQYF.

V gene TRBV10-3 combines with J gene TRBJ2-3; D gene uncertain. CDR1 and CDR2 (germline): ENHRY, SYGVKD. Trimming removed 3 bases from V and 6 bases from J, with 13 bases in between. The length of the CDR3 is 14 residues. As DNA, the CDR3 is TGTGCCATCAGTGAAAGAGGAGCGACGGATACGCAGTATTTT. It is translated as CAISERGATDTQYF.